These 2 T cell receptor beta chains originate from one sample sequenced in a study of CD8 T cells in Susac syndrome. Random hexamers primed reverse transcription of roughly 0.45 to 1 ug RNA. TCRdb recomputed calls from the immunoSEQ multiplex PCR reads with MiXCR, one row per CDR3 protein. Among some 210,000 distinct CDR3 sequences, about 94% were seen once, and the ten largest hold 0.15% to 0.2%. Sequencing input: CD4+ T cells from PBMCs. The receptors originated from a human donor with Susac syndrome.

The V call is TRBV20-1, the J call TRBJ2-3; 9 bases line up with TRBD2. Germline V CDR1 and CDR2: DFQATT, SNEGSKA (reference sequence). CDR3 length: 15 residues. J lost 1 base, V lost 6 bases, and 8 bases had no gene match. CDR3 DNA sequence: TGCAGTGCGGGAATAGCGGGGGTTGGCACAGATACGCAGTATTTT. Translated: CSAGIAGVGTDTQYF.

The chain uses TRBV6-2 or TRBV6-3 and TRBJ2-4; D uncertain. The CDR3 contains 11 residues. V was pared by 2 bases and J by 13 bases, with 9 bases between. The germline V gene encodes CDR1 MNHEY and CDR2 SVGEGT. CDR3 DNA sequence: TGTGCCAGCAGTTACACTCACGGCCAGTACTTC. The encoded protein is CASSYTHGQYF.